The clone carrying this TCR beta chain was observed a handful of times. Its target is not known. Relative to the germline gene, one junction end is altered; a read error may explain this. Germline V gene data show CDR1 as SGHRS and CDR2 as YFSETQ. This CDR3 comprises 14 residues. This entry comes from a study of post-analysis software for immune sequencing data. Study details: The disease courses covered relapsing-remitting, secondary progressive and progressive-relapsing multiple sclerosis.

The study's findings and limits: A handful of TRBV segments (TRBV5-6, TRBV5-1 and TRBV20-1 among them) occurred more frequently in patients than in controls. The normalized Chao1 diversity of multiple sclerosis patients was significantly lower than that of controls. By F measure, samples from a shared preparation batch strongly co-clustered.

Unique molecular identifiers tagged the TCR beta cDNA libraries. T cells numbering about 1 to 11 million yielded roughly 0.5 million cDNA molecules. TCRdb re-analysed the PCR reads in MiXCR, keeping a single row per CDR3 protein. The sample has 180,000 or so distinct CDR3 sequences, 29% seen once. V gene TRBV5-1 combines with J gene TRBJ2-5; TRBD1 aligns across 9 bases. The receptor was isolated from a girl aged 2-17 years with multiple sclerosis. Sequencing input: blood. The CDR3 DNA reads TGCGCCAACAGCCATACAGGGGGCGAGGAGACCCAGTACTTC. Protein: CANSHTGGEETQYF. The full variable domain, rest sourced from reference TRBV5-1 and TRBJ2-5, is KAGVTQTPRYLIKTRGQQVTLSCSPISGHRSVSWYQQTPGQGLQFLFEYFSETQRNKGNFPGRFSGRQFSNSRSEMNVSTLELGDSALYLCANSHTGGEETQYFGPGTRLLVL.